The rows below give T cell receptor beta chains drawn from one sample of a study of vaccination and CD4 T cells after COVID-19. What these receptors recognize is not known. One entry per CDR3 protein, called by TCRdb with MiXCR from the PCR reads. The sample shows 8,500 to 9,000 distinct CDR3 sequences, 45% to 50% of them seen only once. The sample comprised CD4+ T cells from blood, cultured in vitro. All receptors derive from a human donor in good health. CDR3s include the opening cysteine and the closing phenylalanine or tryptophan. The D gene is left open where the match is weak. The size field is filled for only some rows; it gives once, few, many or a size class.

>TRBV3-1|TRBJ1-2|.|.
TGTGCCAGCAGCCGAGCCCCCACCGGCAGGGCTGATGGCTACACCTTC
CASSRAPTGRADGYTF
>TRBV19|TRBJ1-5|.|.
TGTGCCAGTAGTAGGCAGTCTCATGGACCCCAGCATTTT
CASSRQSHGPQHF
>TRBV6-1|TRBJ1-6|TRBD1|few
TGTGCCAGCGGGACAGGGGTTTCACCCCTCCACTTT
CASGTGVSPLHF
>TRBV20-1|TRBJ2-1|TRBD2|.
TGCAGTGCTAACCACCGGGACTACCCCTACAATGAGCAGTTCTTC
CSANHRDYPYNEQFF
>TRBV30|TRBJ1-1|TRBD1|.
TGTGCCTGGAGAAGGACAGGCCGCACTGAAGCTTTCTTT
CAWRRTGRTEAFF
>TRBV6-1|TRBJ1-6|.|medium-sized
TGTGCCAGCAGCTCCTCACATTCACCCCTCCACTTT
CASSSSHSPLHF
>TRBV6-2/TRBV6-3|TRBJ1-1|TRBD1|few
TGTGCCAGCAGAAAACAGGGGGAGAACACTGAAGCTTTCTTT
CASRKQGENTEAFF
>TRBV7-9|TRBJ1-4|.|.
TGTGCCAGCAGCTCCCTCTTTGGGCGTACTAATGAAAAACTGTTTTTT
CASSSLFGRTNEKLFF
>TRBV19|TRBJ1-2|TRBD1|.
TGTGCCAGTAGTATAGAGGGGACAGCTAACTATGGCTACACCTTC
CASSIEGTANYGYTF
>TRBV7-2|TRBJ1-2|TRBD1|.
TGTGCCAGCAGCTTAGGGGGACAGGGGACCTATGGCTACACCTTC
CASSLGGQGTYGYTF
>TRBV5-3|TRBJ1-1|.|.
TGTGCCAGCAGCTCCCTTGGTCAGGGCGGTAGTAGGGCTTTCTTT
CASSSLGQGGSRAFF
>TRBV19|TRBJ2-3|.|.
TGTGCCAGTAGAGAGACAGATACGCAGTATTTT
CASRETDTQYF
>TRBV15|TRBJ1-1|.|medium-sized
TGTGCCACCAGCAGAGATCATCCCTTGCGGGGGCTGAACACTGAAGCTTTCTTT
CATSRDHPLRGLNTEAFF
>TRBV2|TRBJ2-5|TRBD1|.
TGTGCCAGCAGTGGGCCAGGGGGAGAGACCCAGTACTTC
CASSGPGGETQYF
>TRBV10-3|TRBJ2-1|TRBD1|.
TGTGCCATCAGTGAGTCGGGCCGGACAGGGGGGTCCTACAATGAGCAGTTCTTC
CAISESGRTGGSYNEQFF
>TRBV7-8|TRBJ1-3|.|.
TGTGCCAGCAGCCAGCTTGGTTCTGGAAACACCATATATTTT
CASSQLGSGNTIYF
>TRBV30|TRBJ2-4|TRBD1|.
TGTGCCTGGAGTGGGGACAGGTCGGACATTCAGTACTTC
CAWSGDRSDIQYF
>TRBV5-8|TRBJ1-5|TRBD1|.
TGTGCCAGCAGCTCGGGACAGAGATATAGCAATCAGCCCCAGCATTTT
CASSSGQRYSNQPQHF
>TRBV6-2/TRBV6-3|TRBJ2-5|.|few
TGTGCCAGCAGTAACCCTGGGGAGACCCAGTACTTC
CASSNPGETQYF
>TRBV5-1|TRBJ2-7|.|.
TGCGCCAGCAGCTACAGTGGGACCTACGAGCAGTACTTC
CASSYSGTYEQYF
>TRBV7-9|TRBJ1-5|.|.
TGTGCCAGCAGCTTAGGGGCTTTTAATCAGCCCCAGCATTTT
CASSLGAFNQPQHF
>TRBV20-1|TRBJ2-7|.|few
TGCAGTGCTGTCCTCGGTGGGAATGAGAGAACCTACGAGCAGTACTTC
CSAVLGGNERTYEQYF
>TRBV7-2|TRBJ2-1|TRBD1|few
TGTGCCAGCAGCTACCCACAGGGGGCGGAGCAGTTCTTC
CASSYPQGAEQFF
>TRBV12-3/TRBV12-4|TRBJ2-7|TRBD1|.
TGTGCCAGCAGTTTTAGCGGGGGACAGGGGGCGTACGAGCAGTACTTC
CASSFSGGQGAYEQYF
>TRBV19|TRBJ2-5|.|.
TGTGCCAGTAGTATAGTGAGCCAAGAGACCCAGTACTTC
CASSIVSQETQYF
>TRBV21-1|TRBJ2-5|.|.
TGTGCCAGCAGCAAAGGAGGGGGAGCGCAAGAGACCCAGTACTTC
CASSKGGGAQETQYF